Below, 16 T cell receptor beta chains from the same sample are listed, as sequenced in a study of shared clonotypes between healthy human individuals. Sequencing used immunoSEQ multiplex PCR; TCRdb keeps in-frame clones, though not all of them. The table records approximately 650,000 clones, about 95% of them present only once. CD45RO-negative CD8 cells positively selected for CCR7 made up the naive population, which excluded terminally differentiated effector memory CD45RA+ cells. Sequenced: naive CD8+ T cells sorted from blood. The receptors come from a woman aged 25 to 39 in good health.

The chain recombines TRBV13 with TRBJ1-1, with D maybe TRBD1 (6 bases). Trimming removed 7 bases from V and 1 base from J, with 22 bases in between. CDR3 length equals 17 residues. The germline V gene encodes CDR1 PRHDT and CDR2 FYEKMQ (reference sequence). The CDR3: CASTQRVQGEQNTEAFF. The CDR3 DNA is TGTGCCAGCACCCAAAGGGTACAGGGAGAACAGAACACTGAAGCTTTCTTT. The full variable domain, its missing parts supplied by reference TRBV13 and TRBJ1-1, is AAGVIQSPRHLIKEKRETATLKCYPIPRHDTVYWYQQGPGQDPQFLISFYEKMQSDKGSIPDRFSAQQFSDYHSELNMSSLELGDSALYFCASTQRVQGEQNTEAFFGQGTRLTVV.

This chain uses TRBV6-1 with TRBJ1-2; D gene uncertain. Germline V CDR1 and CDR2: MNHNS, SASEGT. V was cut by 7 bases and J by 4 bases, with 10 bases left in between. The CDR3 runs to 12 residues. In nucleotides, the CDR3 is TGTGCCAGCAACCAGGTAGGCTATGGCTACACCTTC. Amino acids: CASNQVGYGYTF.

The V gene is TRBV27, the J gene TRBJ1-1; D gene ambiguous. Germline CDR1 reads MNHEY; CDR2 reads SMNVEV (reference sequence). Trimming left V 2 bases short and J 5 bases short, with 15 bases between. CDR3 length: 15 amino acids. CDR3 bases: TGTGCCAGCAGTTTAGGACCCCCGGGCGGAACTGAAGCTTTCTTT. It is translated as CASSLGPPGGTEAFF.

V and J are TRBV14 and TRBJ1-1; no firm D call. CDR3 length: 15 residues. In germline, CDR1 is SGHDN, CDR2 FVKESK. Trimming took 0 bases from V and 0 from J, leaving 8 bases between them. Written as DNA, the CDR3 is TGTGCCAGCAGCCAAGATCGGGGTATGAACACTGAAGCTTTCTTT. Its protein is CASSQDRGMNTEAFF.

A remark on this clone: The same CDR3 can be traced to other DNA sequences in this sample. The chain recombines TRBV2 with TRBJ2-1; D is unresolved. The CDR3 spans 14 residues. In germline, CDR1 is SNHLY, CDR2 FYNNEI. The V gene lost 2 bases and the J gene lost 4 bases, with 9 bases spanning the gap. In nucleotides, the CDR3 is TGTGCCAGCAGTGAACGAGGAAGTTACAATGAGCAGTTCTTC. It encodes CASSERGSYNEQFF.

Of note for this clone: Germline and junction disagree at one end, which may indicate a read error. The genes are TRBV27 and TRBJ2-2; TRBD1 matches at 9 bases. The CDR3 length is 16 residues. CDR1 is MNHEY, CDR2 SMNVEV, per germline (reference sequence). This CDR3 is CALTPDRGPNTGELFF. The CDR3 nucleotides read TGCGCCCTAACCCCGGACAGGGGACCGAACACCGGGGAGCTGTTTTTT.

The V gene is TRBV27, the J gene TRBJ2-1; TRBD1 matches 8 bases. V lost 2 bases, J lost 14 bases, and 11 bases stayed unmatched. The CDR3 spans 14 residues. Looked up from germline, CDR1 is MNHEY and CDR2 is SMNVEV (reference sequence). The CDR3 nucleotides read TGTGCCAGCAGTTTAACCCCTGCCGGACAGGGAAAGTTCTTC. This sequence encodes CASSLTPAGQGKFF.

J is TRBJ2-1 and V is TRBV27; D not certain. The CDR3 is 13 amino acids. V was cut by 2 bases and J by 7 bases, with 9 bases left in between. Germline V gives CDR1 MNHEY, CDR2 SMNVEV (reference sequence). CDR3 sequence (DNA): TGTGCCAGCAGTTTAACCAGGCAGAATGAGCAGTTCTTC. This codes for CASSLTRQNEQFF.

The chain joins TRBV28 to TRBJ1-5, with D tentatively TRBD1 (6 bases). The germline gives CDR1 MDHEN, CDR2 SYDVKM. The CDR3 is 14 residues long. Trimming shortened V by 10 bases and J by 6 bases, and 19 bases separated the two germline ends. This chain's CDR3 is CATFIRGARQPQHF. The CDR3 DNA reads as TGTGCCACTTTCATACGGGGGGCGCGTCAGCCCCAGCATTTT.

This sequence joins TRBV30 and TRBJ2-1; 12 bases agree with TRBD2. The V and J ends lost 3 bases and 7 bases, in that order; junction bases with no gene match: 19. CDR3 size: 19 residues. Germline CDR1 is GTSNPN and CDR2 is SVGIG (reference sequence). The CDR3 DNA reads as TGTGCCTGGAGGCTGGGGCTAGCGGGAGGGCCTATTCCCCTTAATGAGCAGTTCTTC. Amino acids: CAWRLGLAGGPIPLNEQFF. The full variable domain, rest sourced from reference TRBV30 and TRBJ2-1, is SQTIHQWPATLVQPVGSPLSLECTVEGTSNPNLYWYRQAAGRGLQLLFYSVGIGQISSEVPQNLSASRPQDRQFILSSKKLLLSDSGFYLCAWRLGLAGGPIPLNEQFFGPGTRLTVL.

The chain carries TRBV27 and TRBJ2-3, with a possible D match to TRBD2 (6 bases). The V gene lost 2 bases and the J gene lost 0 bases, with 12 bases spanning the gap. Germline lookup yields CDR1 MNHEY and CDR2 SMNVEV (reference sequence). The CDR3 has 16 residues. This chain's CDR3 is CASSLGPSDSTDTQYF. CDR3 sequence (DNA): TGTGCCAGCAGTTTAGGTCCTAGCGATAGCACAGATACGCAGTATTTT.

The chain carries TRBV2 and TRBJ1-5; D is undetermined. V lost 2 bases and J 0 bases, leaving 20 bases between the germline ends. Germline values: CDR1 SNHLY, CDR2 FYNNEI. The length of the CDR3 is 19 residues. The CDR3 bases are TGTGCCAGCAGTGAACATTTTCGTTTTTTACAGCATAGCAATCAGCCCCAGCATTTT. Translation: CASSEHFRFLQHSNQPQHF. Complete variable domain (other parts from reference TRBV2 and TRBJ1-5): EPEVTQTPSHQVTQMGQEVILRCVPISNHLYFYWYRQILGQKVEFLVSFYNNEISEKSEIFDDQFSVERPDGSNFTLKIRSTKLEDSAMYFCASSEHFRFLQHSNQPQHFGDGTRLSIL.

The CDR3: CASSLSVRQETQYF. CDR3 in DNA: TGTGCCAGCAGTTTATCGGTCCGCCAAGAGACCCAGTACTTC. The V gene is TRBV27, the J gene TRBJ2-5; D remains unclear. Per germline, CDR1 MNHEY and CDR2 SMNVEV (reference sequence). CDR3 length: 14 amino acids. Trimming shortened V by 0 bases and J by 1 base, and 6 bases separated the two germline ends.

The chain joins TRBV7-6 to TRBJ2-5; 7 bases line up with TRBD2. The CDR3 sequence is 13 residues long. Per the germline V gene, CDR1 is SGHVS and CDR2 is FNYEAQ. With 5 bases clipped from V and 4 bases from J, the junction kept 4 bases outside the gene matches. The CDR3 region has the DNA TGTGCCAGCAGCCCGTCGGGGGGAGAGACCCAGTACTTC. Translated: CASSPSGGETQYF.

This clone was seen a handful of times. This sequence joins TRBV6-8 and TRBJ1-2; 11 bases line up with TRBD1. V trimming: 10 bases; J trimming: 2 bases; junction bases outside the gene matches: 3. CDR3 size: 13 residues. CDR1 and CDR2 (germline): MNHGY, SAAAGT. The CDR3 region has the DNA TGTGCCACCCGGACAGGGGGCAACTATGGCTACACCTTC. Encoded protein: CATRTGGNYGYTF.

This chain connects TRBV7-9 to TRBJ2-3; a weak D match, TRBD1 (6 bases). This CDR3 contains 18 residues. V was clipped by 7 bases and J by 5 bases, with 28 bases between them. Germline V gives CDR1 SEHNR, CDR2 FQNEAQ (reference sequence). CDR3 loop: CASTRESQGGKPLDTQYF. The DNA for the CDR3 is TGTGCCAGCACAAGGGAATCACAGGGTGGGAAGCCGTTAGATACGCAGTATTTT.